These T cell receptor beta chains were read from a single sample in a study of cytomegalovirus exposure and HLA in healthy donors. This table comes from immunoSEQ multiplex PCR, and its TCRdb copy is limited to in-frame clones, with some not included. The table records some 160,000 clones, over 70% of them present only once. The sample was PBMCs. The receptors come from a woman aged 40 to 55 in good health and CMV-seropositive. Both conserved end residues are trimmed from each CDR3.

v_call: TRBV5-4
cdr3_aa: ASSWGQSTTGYT

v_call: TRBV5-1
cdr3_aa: ASSLASDRAAF

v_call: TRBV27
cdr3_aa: ASSLTGGPGYEQY

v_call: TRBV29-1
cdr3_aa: SVVTDTIY

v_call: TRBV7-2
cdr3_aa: ASSRGLGTANYGYT

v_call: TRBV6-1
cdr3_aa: ASSVSTGVGGYT

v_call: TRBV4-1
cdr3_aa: ASSFSTTNEKLF

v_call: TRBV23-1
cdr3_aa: ASSQSRAEGTSPLH

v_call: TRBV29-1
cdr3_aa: SGGHRNTGELF

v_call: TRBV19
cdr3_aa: ATQGTSGDGETQY

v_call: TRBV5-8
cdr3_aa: ASSPLRQGSPEQY

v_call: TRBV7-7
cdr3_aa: ASSYTMNTEAF

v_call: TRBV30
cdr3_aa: AWSVRGTGYT

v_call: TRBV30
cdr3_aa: AWSFAAGTYQPQH

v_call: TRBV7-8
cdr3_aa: ASSFTGQPNTEAF

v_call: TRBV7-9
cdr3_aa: ASSLEMSTEAF

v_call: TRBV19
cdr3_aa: ASSITGTGGGYT

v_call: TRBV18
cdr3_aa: ASSPPGGSYNEQF

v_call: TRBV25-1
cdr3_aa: ASRGGRVGTGELF

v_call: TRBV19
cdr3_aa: ASSNVQGGAKTQY

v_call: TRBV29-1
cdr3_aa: SVSGAKGYT

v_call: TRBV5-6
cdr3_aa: ASSPGTGGYNEQF

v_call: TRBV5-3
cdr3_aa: ARSFPCIRVRGYPTGELF

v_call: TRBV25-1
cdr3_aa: ASSEFGANYGYT

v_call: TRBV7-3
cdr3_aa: ASSLQQGVGTEAF

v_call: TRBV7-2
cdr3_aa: ASSLARGGLETQY

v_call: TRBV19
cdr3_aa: ASSTSTGQSNEKLF

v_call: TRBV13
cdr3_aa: ASSARPGDEQF

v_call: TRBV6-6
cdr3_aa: ASSSTENYGYT

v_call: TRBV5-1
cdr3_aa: ASSLDGSSGSSTDTQY

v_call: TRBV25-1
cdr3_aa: ASSAGGEPGTGYT

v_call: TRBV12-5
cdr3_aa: ASGSGLEGYGYT

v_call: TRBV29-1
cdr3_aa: SVGGRRAGGNEQY

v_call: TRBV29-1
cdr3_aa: SVESSGGTYEQY

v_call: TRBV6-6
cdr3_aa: ASSERQPYNSPLH

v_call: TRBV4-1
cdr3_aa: ASSQENEGRGGYT

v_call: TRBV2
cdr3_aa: ASRGTVEETQY

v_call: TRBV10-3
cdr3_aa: ATRTGLVYGSGANGLT

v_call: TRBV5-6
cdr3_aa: ASSLVGGGSRWGANGLT

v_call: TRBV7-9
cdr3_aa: ASSRRSGGIDTRTEAF